Given below is one T cell receptor beta chain in context. This sequence may be a read error, since a much larger clone differs from it by one base. The sample originates from a study of T cells after yellow fever vaccination. Study at large: Separation of EM, EMRA, CM and Tscm memory subsets by sorting relied on CD3, CD45RA, CCR7 and CD95. Any fraction with a low cell number was prepared using SMART-Seq v4 Ultra Low Input.

TCRdb re-derived calls from the 5' RACE reads in MiXCR, one entry per CDR3 protein. The table has roughly 32,000 distinct CDR3 sequences, under 12% seen once; the top ten hold roughly 12%. Findings and limits, study-wide: Clones from primary vaccination mostly reappeared after the booster (around 96% CD4, around 90% CD8). In FACS-sorted repertoires, abundant clonotypes from the bulk population could appear as contaminants.

The length of the CDR3 is 14 residues. V lost 0 bases to trimming and J lost 6 bases, with 9 bases between them. Germline CDR1 and CDR2: MNHEY and SVGAGI. Sequenced material: PBMCs, either bulk or a sorted T-cell subset (CD4+, CD8+, memory, or dextramer-sorted; not recorded which), taken around 16 days after the first yellow fever vaccination. The chain combines TRBV6-5 with TRBJ2-1; no firm D call. This clonotype was sampled from a man younger than 35 who received the YFV17D yellow fever vaccine. The CDR3 DNA reads as TGTGCCAGCAGTTACTCTATGTGGGTCAATGAGCAGTTCTTC. It codes for CASSYSMWVNEQFF.